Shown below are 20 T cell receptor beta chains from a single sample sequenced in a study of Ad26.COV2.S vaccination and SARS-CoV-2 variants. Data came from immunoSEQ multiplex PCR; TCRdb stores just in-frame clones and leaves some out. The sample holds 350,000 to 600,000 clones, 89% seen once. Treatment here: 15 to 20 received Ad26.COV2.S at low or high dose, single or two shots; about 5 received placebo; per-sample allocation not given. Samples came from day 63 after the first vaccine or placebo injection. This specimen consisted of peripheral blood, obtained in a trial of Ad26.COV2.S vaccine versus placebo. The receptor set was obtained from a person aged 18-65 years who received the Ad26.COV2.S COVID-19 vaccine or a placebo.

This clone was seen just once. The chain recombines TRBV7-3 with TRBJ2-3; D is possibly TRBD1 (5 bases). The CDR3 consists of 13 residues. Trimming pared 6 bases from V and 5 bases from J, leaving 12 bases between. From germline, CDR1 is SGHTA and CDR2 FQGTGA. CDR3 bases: TGTGCCAGCAGTCCAGGGTGGGGAGATACGCAGTATTTT. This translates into CASSPGWGDTQYF.

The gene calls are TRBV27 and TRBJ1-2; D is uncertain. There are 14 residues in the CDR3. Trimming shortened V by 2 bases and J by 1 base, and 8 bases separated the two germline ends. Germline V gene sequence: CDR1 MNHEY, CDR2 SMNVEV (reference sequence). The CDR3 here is CASSLEGSNYGYTF. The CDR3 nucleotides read TGTGCCAGCAGTTTAGAGGGCAGTAACTATGGCTACACCTTC.

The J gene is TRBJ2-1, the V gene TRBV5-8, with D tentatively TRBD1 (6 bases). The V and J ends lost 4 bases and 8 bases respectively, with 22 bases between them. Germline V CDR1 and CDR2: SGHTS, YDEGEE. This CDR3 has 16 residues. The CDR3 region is CASSLGTHLKIDEQFF. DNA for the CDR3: TGTGCCAGCAGCCTGGGGACACATCTGAAGATCGATGAGCAGTTCTTC. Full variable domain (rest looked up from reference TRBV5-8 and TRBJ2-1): EAGVTQSPTHLIKTRGQQATLRCSPISGHTSVYWYQQALGLGLQFLLWYDEGEERNRGNFPPRFSGRQFPNYSSELNVNALELEDSALYLCASSLGTHLKIDEQFFGPGTRLTVL.

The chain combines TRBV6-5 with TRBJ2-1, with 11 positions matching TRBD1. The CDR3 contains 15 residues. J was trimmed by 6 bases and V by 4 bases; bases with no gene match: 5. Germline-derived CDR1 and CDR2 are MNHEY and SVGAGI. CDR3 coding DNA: TGTGCCAGCAGTTGGGACAGGGGGATAGGCAATGAGCAGTTCTTC. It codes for CASSWDRGIGNEQFF.

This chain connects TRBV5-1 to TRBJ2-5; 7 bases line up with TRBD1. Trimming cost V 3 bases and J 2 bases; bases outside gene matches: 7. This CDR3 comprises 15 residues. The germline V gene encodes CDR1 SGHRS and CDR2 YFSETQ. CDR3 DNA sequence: TGCGCCAGCAGCTCCCGGGACAGCAGACAAGAGACCCAGTACTTC. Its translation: CASSSRDSRQETQYF.

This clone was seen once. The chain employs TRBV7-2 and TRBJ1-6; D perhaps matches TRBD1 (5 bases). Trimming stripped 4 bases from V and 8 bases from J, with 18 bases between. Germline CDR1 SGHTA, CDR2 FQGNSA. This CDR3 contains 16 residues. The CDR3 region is CASSSTPKDIYSPLHF. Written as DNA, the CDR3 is TGTGCCAGCAGCTCAACACCTAAGGACATTTATTCACCCCTCCACTTT.

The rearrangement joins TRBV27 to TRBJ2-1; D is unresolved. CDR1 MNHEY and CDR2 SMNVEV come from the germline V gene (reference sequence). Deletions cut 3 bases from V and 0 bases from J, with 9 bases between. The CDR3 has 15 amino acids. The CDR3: CASSFQASSYNEQFF. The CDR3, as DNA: TGTGCCAGCAGTTTTCAGGCCAGCTCCTACAATGAGCAGTTCTTC.

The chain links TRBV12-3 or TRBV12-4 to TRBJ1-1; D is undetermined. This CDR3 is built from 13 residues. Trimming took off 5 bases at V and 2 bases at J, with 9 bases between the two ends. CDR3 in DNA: TGTGCCAGCAGTGGGCAAATTAACACTGAAGCTTTCTTT. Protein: CASSGQINTEAFF.

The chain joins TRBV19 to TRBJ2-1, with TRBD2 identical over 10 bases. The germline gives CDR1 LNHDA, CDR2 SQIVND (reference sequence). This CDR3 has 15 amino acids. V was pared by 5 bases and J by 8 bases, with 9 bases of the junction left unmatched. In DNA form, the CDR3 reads TGTGCCAGTAGTTTGCCGGGACTAGCGAAGGATGAGCAGTTCTTC. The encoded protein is CASSLPGLAKDEQFF. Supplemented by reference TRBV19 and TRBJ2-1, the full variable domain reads DGGITQSPKYLFRKEGQNVTLSCEQNLNHDAMYWYRQDPGQGLRLIYYSQIVNDFQKGDIAEGYSVSREKKESFPLTVTSAQKNPTAFYLCASSLPGLAKDEQFFGPGTRLTVL.

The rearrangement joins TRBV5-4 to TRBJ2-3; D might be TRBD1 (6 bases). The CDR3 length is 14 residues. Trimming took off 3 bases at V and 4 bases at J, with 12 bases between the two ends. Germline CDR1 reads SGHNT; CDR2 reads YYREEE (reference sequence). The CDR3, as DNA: TGTGCCAGCAGCTCACAGGGAGCCTCAGATACGCAGTATTTT. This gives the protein CASSSQGASDTQYF.

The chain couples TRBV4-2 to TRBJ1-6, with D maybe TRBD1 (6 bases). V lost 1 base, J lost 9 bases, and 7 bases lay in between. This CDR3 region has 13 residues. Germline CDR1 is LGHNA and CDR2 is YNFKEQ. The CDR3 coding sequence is TGTGCCAGCAGCCAAGGGACAGCTTCACCCCTCCACTTT. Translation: CASSQGTASPLHF.

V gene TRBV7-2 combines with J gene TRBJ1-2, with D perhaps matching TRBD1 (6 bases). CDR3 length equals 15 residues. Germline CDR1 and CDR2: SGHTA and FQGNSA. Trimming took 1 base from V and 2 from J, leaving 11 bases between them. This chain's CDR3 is CASSLDTGQNYGYTF. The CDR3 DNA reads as TGTGCCAGCAGCTTAGACACAGGGCAAAACTATGGCTACACCTTC.

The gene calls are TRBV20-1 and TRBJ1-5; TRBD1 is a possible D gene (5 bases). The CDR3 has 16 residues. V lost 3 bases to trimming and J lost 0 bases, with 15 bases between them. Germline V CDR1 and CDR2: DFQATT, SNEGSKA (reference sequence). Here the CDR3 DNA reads TGCAGTGCTAGTCTCGGGGGGAGATATAGCAATCAGCCCCAGCATTTT. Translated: CSASLGGRYSNQPQHF.

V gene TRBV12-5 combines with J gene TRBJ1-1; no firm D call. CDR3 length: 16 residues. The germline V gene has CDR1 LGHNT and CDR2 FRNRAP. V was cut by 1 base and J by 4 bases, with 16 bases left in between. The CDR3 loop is CASGLGAGGRVTEAFF. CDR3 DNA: TGTGCTAGTGGTTTGGGGGCAGGAGGGCGGGTCACTGAAGCTTTCTTT.

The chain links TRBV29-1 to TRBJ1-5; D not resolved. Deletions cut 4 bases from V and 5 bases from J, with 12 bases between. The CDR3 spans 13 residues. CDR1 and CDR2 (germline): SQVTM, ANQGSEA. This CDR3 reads CSVVFRTDQPQHF. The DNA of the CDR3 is TGCAGCGTTGTGTTTAGGACTGATCAGCCCCAGCATTTT.

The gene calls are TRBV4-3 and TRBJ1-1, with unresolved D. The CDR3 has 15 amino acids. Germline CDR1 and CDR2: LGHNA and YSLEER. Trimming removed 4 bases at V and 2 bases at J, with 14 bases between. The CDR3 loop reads CASSPDPAANTEAFF. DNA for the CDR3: TGCGCCAGCAGCCCCGATCCCGCAGCCAACACTGAAGCTTTCTTT.

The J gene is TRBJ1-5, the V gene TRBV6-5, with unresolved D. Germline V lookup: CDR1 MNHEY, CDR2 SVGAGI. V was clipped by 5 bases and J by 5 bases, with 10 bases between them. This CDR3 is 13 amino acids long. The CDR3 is CASSQSRHQPQHF. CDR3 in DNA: TGTGCCAGCAGTCAATCCCGACATCAGCCCCAGCATTTT.

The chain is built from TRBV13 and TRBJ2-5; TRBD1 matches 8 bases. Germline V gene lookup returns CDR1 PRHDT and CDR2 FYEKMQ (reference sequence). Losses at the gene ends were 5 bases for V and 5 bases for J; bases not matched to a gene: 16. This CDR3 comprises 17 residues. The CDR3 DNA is TGTGCCAGCAGCAGAGGTAGACAGGGGATGTGGCTGGAGACCCAGTACTTC. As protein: CASSRGRQGMWLETQYF.

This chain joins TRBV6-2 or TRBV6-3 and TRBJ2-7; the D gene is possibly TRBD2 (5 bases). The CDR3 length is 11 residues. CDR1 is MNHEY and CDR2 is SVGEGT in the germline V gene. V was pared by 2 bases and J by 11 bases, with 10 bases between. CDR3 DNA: TGTGCCAGCAGTTACGGAGGTCTGAAGTACTTC. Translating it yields CASSYGGLKYF.

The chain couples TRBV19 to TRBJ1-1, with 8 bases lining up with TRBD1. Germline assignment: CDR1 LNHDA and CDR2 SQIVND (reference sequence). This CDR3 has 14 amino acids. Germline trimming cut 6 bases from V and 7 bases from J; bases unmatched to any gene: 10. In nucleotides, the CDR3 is TGTGCCAGTAGGATCCTGGACAGGGACAATGAAGCTTTCTTT. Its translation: CASRILDRDNEAFF.